The source of this T cell receptor beta chain is a study of T-cell memory formation after mild COVID-19. Overall study findings and caveats: Chiefly within CM and EM were the contracting CD4+ clones; CD8+ ones were within EMRA.

Trimming stripped 6 bases from V and 5 bases from J, with 10 bases between. The CDR3 contains 12 residues. The TCR alpha and TCR beta cDNA libraries, bearing sample barcodes and UMIs, were generated by 5'RACE using constant-segment primers. MiXCR was run by TCRdb on the 5' RACE reads, yielding one entry per CDR3 protein. The sample yields 410,000 or so distinct CDR3 sequences, under 25% seen once. Details on this clonotype: Its specificity is unknown.

The rearrangement links TRBV12-3 or TRBV12-4 to TRBJ2-5; TRBD1 is a possible D gene (6 bases). This TCR came from an adult woman who had mild COVID-19 (a few samples of this study predate the infection). Cell type and time point are not known. Sequenced material: PBMCs or a T cell subset sorted from them (not recorded which). DNA of the CDR3: TGTGCCAGCAGAAAGAGGGGGGAGACCCAGTACTTC. It specifies CASRKRGETQYF.